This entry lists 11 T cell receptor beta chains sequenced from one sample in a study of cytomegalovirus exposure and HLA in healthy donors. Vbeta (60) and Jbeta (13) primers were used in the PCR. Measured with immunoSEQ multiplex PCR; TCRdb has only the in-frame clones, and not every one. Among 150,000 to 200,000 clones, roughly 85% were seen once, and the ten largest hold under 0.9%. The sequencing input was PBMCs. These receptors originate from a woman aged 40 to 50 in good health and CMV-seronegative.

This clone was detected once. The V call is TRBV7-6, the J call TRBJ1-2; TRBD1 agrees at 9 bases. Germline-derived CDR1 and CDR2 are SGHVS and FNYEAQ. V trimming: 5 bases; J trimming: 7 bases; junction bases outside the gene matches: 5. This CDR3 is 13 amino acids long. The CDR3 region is CASSPGTGRGYTF. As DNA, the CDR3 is TGTGCCAGCAGCCCCGGGACAGGGCGTGGCTACACCTTC.

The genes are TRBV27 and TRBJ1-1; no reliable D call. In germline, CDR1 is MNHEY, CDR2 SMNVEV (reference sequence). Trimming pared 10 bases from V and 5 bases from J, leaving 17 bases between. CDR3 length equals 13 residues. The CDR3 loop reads CATREVLRTEAFF. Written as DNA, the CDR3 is TGTGCCACCCGAGAGGTATTGAGAACTGAAGCTTTCTTT.

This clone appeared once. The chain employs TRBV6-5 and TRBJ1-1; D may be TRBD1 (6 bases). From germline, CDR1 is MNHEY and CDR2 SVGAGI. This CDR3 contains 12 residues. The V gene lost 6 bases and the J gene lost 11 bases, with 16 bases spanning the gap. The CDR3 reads CASSILQGVAFF. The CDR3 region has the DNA TGTGCCAGCAGCATTCTACAGGGAGTGGCTTTCTTT.

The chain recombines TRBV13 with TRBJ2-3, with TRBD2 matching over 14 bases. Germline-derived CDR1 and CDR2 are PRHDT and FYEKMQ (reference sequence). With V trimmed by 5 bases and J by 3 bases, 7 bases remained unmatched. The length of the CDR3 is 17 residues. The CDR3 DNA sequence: TGTGCCAGCAGCCCTACCGGGACTAGCGGGAGTACAGATACGCAGTATTTT. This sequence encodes CASSPTGTSGSTDTQYF.

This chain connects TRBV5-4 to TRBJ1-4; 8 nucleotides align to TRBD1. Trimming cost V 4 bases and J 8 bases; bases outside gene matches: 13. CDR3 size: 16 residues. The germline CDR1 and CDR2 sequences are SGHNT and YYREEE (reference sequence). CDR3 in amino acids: CASSLEQGVSSEKLFF. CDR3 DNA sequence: TGTGCCAGCAGCCTCGAACAGGGGGTCTCTTCGGAAAAACTGTTTTTT.

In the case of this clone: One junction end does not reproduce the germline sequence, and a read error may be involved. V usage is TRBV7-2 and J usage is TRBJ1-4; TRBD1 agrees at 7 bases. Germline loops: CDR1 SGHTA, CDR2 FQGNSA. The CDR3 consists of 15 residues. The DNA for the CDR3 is TGTGCCAGCAGTTTAGGCGCGACAGGGTTTGAAAAACTGTTTTTT. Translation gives CASSLGATGFEKLFF.

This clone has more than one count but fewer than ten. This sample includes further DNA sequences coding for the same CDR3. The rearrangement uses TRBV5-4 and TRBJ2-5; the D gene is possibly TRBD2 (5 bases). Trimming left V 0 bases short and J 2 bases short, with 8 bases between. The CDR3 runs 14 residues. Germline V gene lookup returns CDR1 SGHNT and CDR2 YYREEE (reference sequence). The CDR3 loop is CASSLALAQETQYF. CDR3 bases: TGTGCCAGCAGCTTGGCGCTAGCACAAGAGACCCAGTACTTC.

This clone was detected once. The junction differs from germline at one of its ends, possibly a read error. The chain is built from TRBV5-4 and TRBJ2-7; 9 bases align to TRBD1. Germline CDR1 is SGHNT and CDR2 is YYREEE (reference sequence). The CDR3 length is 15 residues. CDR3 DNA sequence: TGTGCCAGCCTGCTTTGGGGACAGGGCTCCCACGAGCAGTACTTC. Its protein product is CASLLWGQGSHEQYF.

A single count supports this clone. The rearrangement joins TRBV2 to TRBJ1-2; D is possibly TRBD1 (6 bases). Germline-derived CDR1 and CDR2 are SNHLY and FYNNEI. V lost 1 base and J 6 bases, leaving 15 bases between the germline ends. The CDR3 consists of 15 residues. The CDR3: CASSEGKGVNNGYTF. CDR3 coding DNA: TGTGCCAGCAGTGAAGGAAAGGGGGTTAATAATGGCTACACCTTC. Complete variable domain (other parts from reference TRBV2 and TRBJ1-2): EPEVTQTPSHQVTQMGQEVILRCVPISNHLYFYWYRQILGQKVEFLVSFYNNEISEKSEIFDDQFSVERPDGSNFTLKIRSTKLEDSAMYFCASSEGKGVNNGYTFGSGTRLTVV.

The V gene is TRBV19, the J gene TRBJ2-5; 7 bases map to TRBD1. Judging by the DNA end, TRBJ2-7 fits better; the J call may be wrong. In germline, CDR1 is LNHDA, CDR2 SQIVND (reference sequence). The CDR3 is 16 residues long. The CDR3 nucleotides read TGTGCCAGTAGTCCTCCCCACACAGGGGACCCCTACGAGCAGTACTTC. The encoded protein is CASSPPHTGDPYEQYF.

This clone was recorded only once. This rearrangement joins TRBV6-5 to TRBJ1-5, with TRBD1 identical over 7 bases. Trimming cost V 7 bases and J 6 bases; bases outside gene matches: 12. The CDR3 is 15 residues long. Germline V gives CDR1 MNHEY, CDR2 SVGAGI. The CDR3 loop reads CASTPRGEISQPQHF. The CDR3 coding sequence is TGTGCCAGCACTCCCAGGGGGGAAATTAGTCAGCCCCAGCATTTT.